In this sample, the clone carrying this TCR beta chain turned up once. Its antigen is undetermined. The source of the sample is a study of T cell clones after liver transplantation. Study details: Samples came from ITN030ST, which attempted immunosuppression withdrawal within 2 years of liver transplantation. Post-transplant blood was tracked for graft-donor-reactive T cell clones identified in a pre-transplant mixed lymphocyte reaction. Whole-study results and caveats: A significant post-transplant drop in circulating graft-donor-reactive CD4 TCRbeta sequences occurred in most of the 8 subjects.

Trimming shortened V by 2 bases and J by 4 bases, and 14 bases separated the two germline ends. The germline V gene encodes CDR1 SEHNR and CDR2 FQNEAQ (reference sequence). CDR3 length equals 15 residues. Sorting of unstimulated PBMCs yielded separate CD3+CD4+ and CD3+CD8+ fractions. Data came from immunoSEQ multiplex PCR; TCRdb stores just in-frame clones and leaves some out. The table lists some 80,000 clones, about 84% of them singletons. The source is a human patient who received a liver transplant. Some T cells may be provided by the graft donor. The material was CD4+ T cells from blood, obtained about 46 months after liver transplant. The gene calls are TRBV7-9 and TRBJ1-2; possibly TRBD1 for D (5 bases). In nucleotides, the CDR3 is TGTGCCAGCAGCTTATCAGTCGCTGGGGGCTATGGCTACACCTTC. Translated, it gives CASSLSVAGGYGYTF.